This entry features one TCR beta chain sequence. Trimming pared 4 bases from V and 6 bases from J, leaving 12 bases between. The V gene's germline CDR1 is GTSNPN and CDR2 SVGIG (reference sequence). This CDR3 contains 13 residues. The sequencing template was cDNA reverse transcribed from extracted RNA. Repertoires were generated with immunoSEQ multiplex PCR, while TCRdb's copy carries only in-frame clones and drops some. Among under 200,000 clones listed, around 59% were seen once. The treatment here: oral pan-JAK inhibitor, 5-10 mg twice daily. The record originates from a study of CD8+ T cells in alopecia areata.

This receptor was taken from a human donor with alopecia areata. The rearrangement joins TRBV30 to TRBJ2-2; the D gene is possibly TRBD2 (5 bases). Source: CD4+ T cells sorted from blood, taken at week 24, from a patient treated with tofacitinib. In nucleotides, the CDR3 is TGTGCCTGGACCCGGATCGGGGCCGGGGAGCTGTTTTTT. It yields the protein CAWTRIGAGELFF.